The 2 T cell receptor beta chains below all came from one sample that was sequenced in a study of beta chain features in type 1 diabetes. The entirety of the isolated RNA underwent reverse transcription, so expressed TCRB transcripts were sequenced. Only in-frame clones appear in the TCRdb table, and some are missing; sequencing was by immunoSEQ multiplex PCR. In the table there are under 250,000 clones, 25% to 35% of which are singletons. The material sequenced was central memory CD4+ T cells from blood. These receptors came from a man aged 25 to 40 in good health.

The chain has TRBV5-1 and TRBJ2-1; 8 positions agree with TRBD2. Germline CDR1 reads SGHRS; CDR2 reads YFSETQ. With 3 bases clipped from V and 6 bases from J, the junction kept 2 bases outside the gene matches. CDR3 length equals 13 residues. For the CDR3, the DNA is TGCGCCAGCAGCTCCGGGACTAGCAATGAGCAGTTCTTC. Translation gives CASSSGTSNEQFF.

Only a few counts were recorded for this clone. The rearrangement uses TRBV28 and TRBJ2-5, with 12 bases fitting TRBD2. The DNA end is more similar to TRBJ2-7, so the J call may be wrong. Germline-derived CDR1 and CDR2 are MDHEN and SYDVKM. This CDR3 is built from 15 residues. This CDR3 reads CASSRGLAGIYEQYF. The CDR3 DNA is TGTGCCAGCAGCAGAGGACTAGCGGGGATCTACGAGCAGTACTTC.